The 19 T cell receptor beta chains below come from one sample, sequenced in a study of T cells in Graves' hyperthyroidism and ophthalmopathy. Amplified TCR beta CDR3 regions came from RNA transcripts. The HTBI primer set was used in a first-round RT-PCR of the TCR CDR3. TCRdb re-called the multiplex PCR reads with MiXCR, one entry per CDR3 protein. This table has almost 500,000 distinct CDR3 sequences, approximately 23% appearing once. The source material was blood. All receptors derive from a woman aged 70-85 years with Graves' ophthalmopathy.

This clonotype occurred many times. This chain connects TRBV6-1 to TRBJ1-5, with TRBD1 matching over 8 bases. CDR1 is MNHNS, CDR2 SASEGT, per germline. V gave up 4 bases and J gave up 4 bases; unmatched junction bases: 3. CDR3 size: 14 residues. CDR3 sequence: CASSAQGGNQPQHF. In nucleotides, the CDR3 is TGTGCCAGCAGTGCACAGGGGGGGAATCAGCCCCAGCATTTT.

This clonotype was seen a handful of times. The CDR3 loop is CASTRGWGMGQPQHF. CDR3 sequence (DNA): TGTGCCAGCACCCGAGGGTGGGGGATGGGTCAGCCCCAGCATTTT. The J gene is TRBJ1-5, the V gene TRBV12-3 or TRBV12-4, with a tentative D call TRBD1 (5 bases). V lost 7 bases to trimming and J lost 6 bases, with 19 bases between them. The CDR3 has 15 amino acids.

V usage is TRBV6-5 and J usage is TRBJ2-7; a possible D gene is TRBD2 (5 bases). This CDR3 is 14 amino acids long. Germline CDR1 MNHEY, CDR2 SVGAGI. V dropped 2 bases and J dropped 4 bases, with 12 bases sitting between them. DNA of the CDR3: TGTGCCAGCAGTTACCGAGGGAGAGTGTACGAGCAGTACTTC. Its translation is CASSYRGRVYEQYF.

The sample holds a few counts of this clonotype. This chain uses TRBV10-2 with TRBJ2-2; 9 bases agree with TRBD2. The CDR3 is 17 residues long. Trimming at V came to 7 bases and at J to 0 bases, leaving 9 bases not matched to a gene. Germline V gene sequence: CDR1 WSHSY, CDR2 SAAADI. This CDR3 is CASIPPSGASNTGELFF. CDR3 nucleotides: TGCGCCAGCATCCCTCCTAGCGGGGCCTCGAACACCGGGGAGCTGTTTTTT.

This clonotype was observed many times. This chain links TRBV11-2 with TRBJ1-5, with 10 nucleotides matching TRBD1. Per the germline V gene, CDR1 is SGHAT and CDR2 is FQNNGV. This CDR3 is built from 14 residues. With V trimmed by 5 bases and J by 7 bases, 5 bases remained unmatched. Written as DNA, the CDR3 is TGTGCCAGCAGCCCGGGACAGGGGTGGCAGCCCCAGCATTTT. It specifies CASSPGQGWQPQHF.

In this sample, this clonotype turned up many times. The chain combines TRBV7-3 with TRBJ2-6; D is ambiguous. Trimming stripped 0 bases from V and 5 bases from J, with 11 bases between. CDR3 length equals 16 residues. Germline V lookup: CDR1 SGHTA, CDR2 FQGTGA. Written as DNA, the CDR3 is TGTGCCAGCAGCTTAACGGCCGGTCCAAGGGCCAACGTCCTGACTTTC. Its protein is CASSLTAGPRANVLTF.

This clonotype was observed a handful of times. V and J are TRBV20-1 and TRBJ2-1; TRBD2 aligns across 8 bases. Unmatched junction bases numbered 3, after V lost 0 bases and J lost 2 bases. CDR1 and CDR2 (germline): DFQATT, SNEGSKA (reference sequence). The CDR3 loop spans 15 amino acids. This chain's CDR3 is CSARETGGPYNEQFF. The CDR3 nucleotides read TGCAGTGCTAGAGAAACGGGAGGGCCCTACAATGAGCAGTTCTTC.

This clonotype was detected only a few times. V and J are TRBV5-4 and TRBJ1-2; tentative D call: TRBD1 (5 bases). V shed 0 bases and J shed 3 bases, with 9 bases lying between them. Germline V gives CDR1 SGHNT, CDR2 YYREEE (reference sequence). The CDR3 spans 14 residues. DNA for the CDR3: TGTGCCAGCAGCTTGGAAGGGGTAGACTATGGCTACACCTTC. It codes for CASSLEGVDYGYTF.

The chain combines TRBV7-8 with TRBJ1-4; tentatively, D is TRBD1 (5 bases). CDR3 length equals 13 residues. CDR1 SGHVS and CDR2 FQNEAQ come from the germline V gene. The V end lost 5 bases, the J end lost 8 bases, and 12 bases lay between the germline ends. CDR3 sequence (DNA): TGTGCCAGCAGCCTCCTGGGGCGGGAAAAACTGTTTTTT. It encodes CASSLLGREKLFF.

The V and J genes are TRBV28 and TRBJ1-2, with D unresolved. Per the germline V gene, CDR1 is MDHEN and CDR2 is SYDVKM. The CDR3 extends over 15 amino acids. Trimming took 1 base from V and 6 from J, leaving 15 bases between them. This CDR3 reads CASSLYRGSKNGYTF. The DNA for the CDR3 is TGTGCCAGCAGTTTATACCGGGGTTCGAAGAATGGCTACACCTTC.

Here the CDR3 reads CASSPGKSGYTF. CDR3 sequence (DNA): TGTGCCAGCAGCCCCGGAAAGAGTGGCTACACCTTC. The rearrangement uses TRBV12-3 or TRBV12-4 and TRBJ1-2; D ambiguous. The CDR3 runs to 12 residues. V was shortened by 6 bases and J by 7 bases, with 12 bases between the two germline ends.

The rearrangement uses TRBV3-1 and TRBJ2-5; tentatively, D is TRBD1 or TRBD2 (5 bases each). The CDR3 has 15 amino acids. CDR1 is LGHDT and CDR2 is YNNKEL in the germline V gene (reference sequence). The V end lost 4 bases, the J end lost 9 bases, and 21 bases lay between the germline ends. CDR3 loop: CASSLLEGPRVAQYF. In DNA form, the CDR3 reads TGTGCCAGCAGCCTCCTCGAGGGGCCCCGGGTGGCCCAGTACTTC.

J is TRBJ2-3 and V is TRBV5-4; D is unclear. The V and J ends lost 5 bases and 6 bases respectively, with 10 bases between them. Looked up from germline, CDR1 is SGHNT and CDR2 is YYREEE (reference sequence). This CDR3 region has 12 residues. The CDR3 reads CASSGSVDTQYF. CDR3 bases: TGTGCCAGCAGTGGGTCGGTGGATACGCAGTATTTT.

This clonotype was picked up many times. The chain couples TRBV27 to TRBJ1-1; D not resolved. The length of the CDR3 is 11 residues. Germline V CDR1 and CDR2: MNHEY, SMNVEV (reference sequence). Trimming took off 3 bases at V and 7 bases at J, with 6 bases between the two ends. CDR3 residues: CASSFNGEAFF. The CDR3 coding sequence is TGTGCCAGCAGTTTTAACGGTGAAGCTTTCTTT.

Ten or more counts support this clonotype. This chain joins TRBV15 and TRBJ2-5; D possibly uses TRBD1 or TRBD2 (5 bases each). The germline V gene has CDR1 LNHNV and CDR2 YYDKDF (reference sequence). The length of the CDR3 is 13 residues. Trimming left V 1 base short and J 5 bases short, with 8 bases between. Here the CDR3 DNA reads TGTGCCACCAGCAGAGTTGAGGGGGAGACCCAGTACTTC. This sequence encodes CATSRVEGETQYF.

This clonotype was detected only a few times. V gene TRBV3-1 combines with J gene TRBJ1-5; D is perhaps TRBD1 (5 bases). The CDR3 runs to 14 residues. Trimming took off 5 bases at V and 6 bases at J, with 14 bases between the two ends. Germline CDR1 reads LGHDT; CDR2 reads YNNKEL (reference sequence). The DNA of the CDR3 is TGTGCCAGCAGCTTCGCAGGGAATGGTCAGCCCCAGCATTTT. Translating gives CASSFAGNGQPQHF. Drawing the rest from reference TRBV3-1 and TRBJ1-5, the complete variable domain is DTAVSQTPKYLVTQMGNDKSIKCEQNLGHDTMYWYKQDSKKFLKIMFSYNNKELIINETVPNRFSPKSPDKAHLNLHINSLELGDSAVYFCASSFAGNGQPQHFGDGTRLSIL.

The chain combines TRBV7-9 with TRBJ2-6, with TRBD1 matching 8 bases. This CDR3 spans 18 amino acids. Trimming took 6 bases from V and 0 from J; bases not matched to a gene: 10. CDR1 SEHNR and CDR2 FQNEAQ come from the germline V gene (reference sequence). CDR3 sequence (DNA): TGTGCCAGCAGTTCCATCCCAGGGGGCAGCTCTGGGGCCAACGTCCTGACTTTC. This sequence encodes CASSSIPGGSSGANVLTF.

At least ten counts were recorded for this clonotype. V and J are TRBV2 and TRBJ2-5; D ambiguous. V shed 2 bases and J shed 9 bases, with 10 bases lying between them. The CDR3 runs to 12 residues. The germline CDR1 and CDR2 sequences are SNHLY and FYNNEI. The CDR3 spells CASSEILGSQYF. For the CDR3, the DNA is TGTGCCAGCAGTGAAATTTTGGGGTCCCAGTACTTC.

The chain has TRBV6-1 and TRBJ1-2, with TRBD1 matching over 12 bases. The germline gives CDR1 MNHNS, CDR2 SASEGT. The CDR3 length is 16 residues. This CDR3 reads CASQPGQGAQSYGYTF. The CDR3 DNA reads TGTGCAAGCCAACCGGGACAGGGGGCGCAATCCTATGGCTACACCTTC.